This T cell receptor beta chain was sequenced during a study of blood T cells in healthy people across ages. At the level of the study: Capture via template switching afforded approximately one barcoded beta molecule per two T cells.

The length of the CDR3 is 16 residues. V gave up 11 bases and J gave up 0 bases; unmatched junction bases: 12. In germline, CDR1 is MNHNS, CDR2 SASEGT. Alongside a J-beta primer mix, a sample-barcoded 5' primer served in a second PCR lasting roughly 6 to 11 cycles. Carrying 12 random nucleotides, a template-switch adaptor labeled each individual cDNA molecule. In TCRdb, the 5' RACE reads were re-called with MiXCR into one record per CDR3 protein. This sample has more than 1.4 million distinct CDR3 sequences; around 42% occur once, and the top ten carry around 8%. This clonotype was counted a few times.

The chain uses TRBV6-1 and TRBJ1-5, with TRBD1 matching over 8 bases. Sequencing was carried out using blood. The receptor was derived from a woman aged 18-29 years in good health. The DNA of the CDR3 is TGTGCCGCGGGACAGGCCACTTCTTATAGCAATCAGCCCCAGCATTTT. Encoded protein: CAAGQATSYSNQPQHF.